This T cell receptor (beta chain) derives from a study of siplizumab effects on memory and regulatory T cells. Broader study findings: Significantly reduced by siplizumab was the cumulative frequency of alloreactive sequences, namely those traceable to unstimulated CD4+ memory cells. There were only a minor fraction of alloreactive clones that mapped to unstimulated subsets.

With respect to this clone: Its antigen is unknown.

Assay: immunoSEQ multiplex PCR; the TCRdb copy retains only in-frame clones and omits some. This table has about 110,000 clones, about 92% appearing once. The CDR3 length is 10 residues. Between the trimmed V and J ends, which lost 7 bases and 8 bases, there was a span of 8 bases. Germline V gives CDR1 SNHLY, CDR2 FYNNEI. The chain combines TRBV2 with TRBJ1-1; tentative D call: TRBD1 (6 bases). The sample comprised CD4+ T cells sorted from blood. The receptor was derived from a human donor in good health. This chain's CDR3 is CASMGTEAFF. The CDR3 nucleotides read TGTGCCAGCATGGGGACAGAAGCTTTCTTT.